The 10 T cell receptor beta chains below all came from one sample that was sequenced in a study of blood T cell repertoires in COVID-19 (dated by TCRdb to the early 2020s). Library creation used the immunoSEQ multiplex PCR assay. Here the immuneACCESS table is served through TCRdb, limited to in-frame sequences with V and J called. Missing clones are a known gap in these copies; in checked studies unresolved V genes cover under half, and the rest lacks a known reason. This sample holds roughly 120,000 clones; around 89% were observed only once. The top ten clones comprise around 4% of the sample. What was sequenced was peripheral blood. These receptors were obtained from a woman aged 55-70 years with COVID-19, enrolled during active disease.

V usage is TRBV6-1 and J usage is TRBJ1-2; weak D call: TRBD1 (6 bases). This CDR3 is built from 12 residues. Trimming took off 5 bases at V and 4 bases at J, with 8 bases between the two ends. From germline, CDR1 is MNHNS and CDR2 SASEGT. The CDR3 DNA reads as TGTGCCAGCAGTCAGGACAGCTATGGCTACACCTTC. Its protein product is CASSQDSYGYTF.

The rearrangement uses TRBV24-1 and TRBJ1-5; TRBD1 is a possible D gene (6 bases). The V gene lost 3 bases and the J gene lost 5 bases, with 10 bases spanning the gap. The CDR3 spans 14 residues. CDR1 and CDR2 from the germline V gene are KGHDR and SFDVKD. CDR3 region: CATSDPRTDQPQHF. The CDR3 bases are TGTGCCACCAGTGATCCACGGACAGATCAGCCCCAGCATTTT.

The genes are TRBV11-3 and TRBJ1-1; 8 bases line up with TRBD1. The CDR3 has 14 amino acids. Germline loops: CDR1 SGHNT, CDR2 YENEEA. With 5 bases clipped from V and 10 bases from J, the junction kept 12 bases outside the gene matches. The CDR3 sequence: CASSPSGGTGGAFF. CDR3 DNA: TGTGCCAGCAGCCCAAGTGGGGGGACAGGAGGAGCTTTCTTT.

The rearrangement uses TRBV29-1 and TRBJ2-5; tentative D call: TRBD1 (5 bases). The germline V and J ends were trimmed by 5 bases and 0 bases, with 16 bases remaining between them. Germline assignment: CDR1 SQVTM and CDR2 ANQGSEA. This CDR3 is built from 15 residues. In DNA, the CDR3 is TGCAGCGTTTTTGGGTGGGGCCAGTACCAAGAGACCCAGTACTTC. Its protein is CSVFGWGQYQETQYF.

The chain is built from TRBV5-8 and TRBJ1-4, with unresolved D. Germline V gene lookup returns CDR1 SGHTS and CDR2 YDEGEE. Trimming removed 0 bases at V and 0 bases at J, with 12 bases between. This CDR3 region has 17 residues. In DNA form, the CDR3 reads TGTGCCAGCAGCTTGGTCCGGGGTCGTCCAACTAATGAAAAACTGTTTTTT. This sequence encodes CASSLVRGRPTNEKLFF. The variable domain in full, completed from reference TRBV5-8 and TRBJ1-4, reads EAGVTQSPTHLIKTRGQQATLRCSPISGHTSVYWYQQALGLGLQFLLWYDEGEERNRGNFPPRFSGRQFPNYSSELNVNALELEDSALYLCASSLVRGRPTNEKLFFGSGTQLSVL.

The chain links TRBV10-3 to TRBJ1-2; 7 bases agree with TRBD1. The CDR3 has 14 amino acids. Germline CDR1 reads ENHRY; CDR2 reads SYGVKD. Losses at the gene ends were 0 bases for V and 5 bases for J; bases not matched to a gene: 3. The CDR3 coding sequence is TGTGCCATCAGTGAGTCGGGGACAGAGTATGGCTACACCTTC. Translation gives CAISESGTEYGYTF.

The V gene is TRBV10-3, the J gene TRBJ1-2, with 7 nucleotides matching TRBD1. The CDR3 has 15 amino acids. J lost 4 bases, V lost 5 bases, and 10 bases had no gene match. Germline V lookup: CDR1 ENHRY, CDR2 SYGVKD. In nucleotides, the CDR3 is TGTGCCATCAGTTCCCTCGACAGGGTGGGCTATGGCTACACCTTC. Translation: CAISSLDRVGYGYTF.

The genes are TRBV7-9 and TRBJ2-2; 8 bases map to TRBD1. This CDR3 region has 17 residues. CDR1 and CDR2 from the germline V gene are SEHNR and FQNEAQ (reference sequence). With 4 bases clipped from V and 6 bases from J, the junction kept 13 bases outside the gene matches. The CDR3 coding sequence is TGTGCCAGCAGCTCCCCAGGGGGCGCCTGGAAATCCGGGGAGCTGTTTTTT. Residues: CASSSPGGAWKSGELFF.

The V gene is TRBV9, the J gene TRBJ1-1; D gene unclear. V was clipped by 1 base and J by 2 bases, with 6 bases between them. Germline V CDR1 and CDR2: SGDLS, YYNGEE. The CDR3 sequence is 13 residues long. The CDR3 reads CASSVTQNTEAFF. The CDR3 DNA follows: TGTGCCAGCAGCGTAACACAAAACACTGAAGCTTTCTTT.

The V gene is TRBV11-1, the J gene TRBJ1-2; D not resolved. Trimming pared 3 bases from V and 8 bases from J, leaving 10 bases between. The CDR3 runs to 12 residues. Germline-derived CDR1 and CDR2 are SGHAT and FQDESV (reference sequence). CDR3: CASSFDTWGYTF. The CDR3 DNA reads TGTGCCAGCAGCTTCGACACTTGGGGCTACACCTTC.